The subject of this entry is one TCR beta chain. A modified ARM-PCR protocol with three rounds of nested PCR amplified TCRbeta. Using its own MiXCR run on the multiplex PCR reads, TCRdb lists one record per CDR3 protein. Seen here are over 100,000 distinct CDR3 sequences, 62% observed once, and the top ten hold under 20%. This record comes from a study of tumor and adjacent non-tumor tissue in lung cancer. For the study at large: Patients comprised about a dozen adenocarcinoma, 2 squamous cell carcinoma and 1 small cell lung cancer.

Germline CDR1 SGHDN, CDR2 FVKESK. This CDR3 has 15 amino acids. The V gene end was trimmed by 5 bases and the J gene end by 7 bases; junction bases not matched to a gene: 11. This sample's RNA came from whole unsorted tissue. More than 3 cm separated this lung sample from the edge of the tumor. This chain uses TRBV14 with TRBJ1-2, with 9 bases that match TRBD1. Sequencing was performed on distant non-tumor lung tissue. The receptor was derived from a man aged 55 to 70 with non-small cell lung cancer. CDR3 DNA: TGTGCCAGCAGCTTGAGATTACAGGGGGCAGGTGGCTACACCTTC. As protein: CASSLRLQGAGGYTF.